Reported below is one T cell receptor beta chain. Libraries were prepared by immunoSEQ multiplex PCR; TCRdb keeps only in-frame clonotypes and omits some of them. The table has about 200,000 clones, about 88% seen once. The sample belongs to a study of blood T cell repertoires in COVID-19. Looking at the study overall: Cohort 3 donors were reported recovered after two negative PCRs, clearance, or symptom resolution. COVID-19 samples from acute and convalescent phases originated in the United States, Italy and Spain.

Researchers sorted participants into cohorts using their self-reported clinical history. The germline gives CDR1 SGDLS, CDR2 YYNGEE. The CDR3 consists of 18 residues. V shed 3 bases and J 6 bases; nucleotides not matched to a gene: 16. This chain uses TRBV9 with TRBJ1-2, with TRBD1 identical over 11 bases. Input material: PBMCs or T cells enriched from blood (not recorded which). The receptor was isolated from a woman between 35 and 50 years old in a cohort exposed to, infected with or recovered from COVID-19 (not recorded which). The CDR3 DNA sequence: TGTGCCAGCAGCGCGCGCGGGACAGGGGGTGTGATGAGACATGGCTACACCTTC. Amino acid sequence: CASSARGTGGVMRHGYTF.